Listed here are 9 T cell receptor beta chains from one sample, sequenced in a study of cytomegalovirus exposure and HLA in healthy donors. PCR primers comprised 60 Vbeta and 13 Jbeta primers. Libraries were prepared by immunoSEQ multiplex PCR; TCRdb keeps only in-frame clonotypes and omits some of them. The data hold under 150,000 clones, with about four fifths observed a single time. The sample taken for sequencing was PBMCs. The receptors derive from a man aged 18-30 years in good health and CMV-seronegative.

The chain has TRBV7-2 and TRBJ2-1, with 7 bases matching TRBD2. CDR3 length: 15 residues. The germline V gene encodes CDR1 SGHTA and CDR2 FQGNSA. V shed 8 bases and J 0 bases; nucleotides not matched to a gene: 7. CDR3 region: CASSLALSSYNEQFF. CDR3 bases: TGTGCCAGCTCACTAGCGCTCAGCTCCTACAATGAGCAGTTCTTC.

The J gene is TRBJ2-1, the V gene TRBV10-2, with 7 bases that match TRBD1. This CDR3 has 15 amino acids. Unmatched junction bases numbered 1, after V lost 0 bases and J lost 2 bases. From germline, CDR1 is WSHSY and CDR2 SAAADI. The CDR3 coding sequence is TGCGCCAGCAGTGAGTCGGGACAGACCTACAATGAGCAGTTCTTC. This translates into CASSESGQTYNEQFF.

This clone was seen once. DNA of the CDR3: TGTGCCAGCAGTGTCGACAGGGATACTGAAGCTTTCTTT. This translates into CASSVDRDTEAFF. This chain uses TRBV6-1 with TRBJ1-1; 7 nucleotides agree with TRBD1. The CDR3 runs to 13 residues. CDR1 and CDR2 from the germline V gene are MNHNS and SASEGT. The ends lost 4 bases at V and 5 bases at J; junction bases unmatched: 4.

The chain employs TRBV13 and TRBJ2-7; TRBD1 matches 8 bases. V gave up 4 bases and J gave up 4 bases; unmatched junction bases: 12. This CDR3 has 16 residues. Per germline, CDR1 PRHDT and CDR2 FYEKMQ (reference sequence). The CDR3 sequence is CASSSSWTGSVYEQYF. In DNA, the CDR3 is TGTGCCAGCAGCTCCTCTTGGACAGGGTCCGTTTACGAGCAGTACTTC.

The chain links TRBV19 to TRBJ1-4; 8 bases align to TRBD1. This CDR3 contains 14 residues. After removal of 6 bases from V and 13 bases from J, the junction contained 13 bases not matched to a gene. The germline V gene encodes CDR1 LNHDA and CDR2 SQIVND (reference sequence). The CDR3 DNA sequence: TGTGCCAGTAGCACGAGGACAGGGATGTTTCGACTGTTTTTT. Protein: CASSTRTGMFRLFF.

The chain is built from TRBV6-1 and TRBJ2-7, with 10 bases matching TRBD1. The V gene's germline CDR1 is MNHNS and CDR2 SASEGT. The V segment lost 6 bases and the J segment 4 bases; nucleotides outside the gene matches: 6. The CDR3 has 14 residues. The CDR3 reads CASRRDRGAYEQYF. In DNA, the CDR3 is TGTGCCAGCAGGCGGGACAGGGGAGCTTACGAGCAGTACTTC.

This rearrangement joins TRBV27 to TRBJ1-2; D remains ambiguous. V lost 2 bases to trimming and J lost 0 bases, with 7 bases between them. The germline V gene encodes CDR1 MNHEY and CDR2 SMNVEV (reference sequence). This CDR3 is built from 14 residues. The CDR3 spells CASSLRSTNYGYTF. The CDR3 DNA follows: TGTGCCAGCAGTTTACGCAGTACTAACTATGGCTACACCTTC.

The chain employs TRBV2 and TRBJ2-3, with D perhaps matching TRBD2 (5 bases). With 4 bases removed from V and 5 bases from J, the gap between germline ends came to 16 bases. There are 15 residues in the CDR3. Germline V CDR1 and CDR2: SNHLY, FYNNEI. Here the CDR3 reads CASSGGEREEDTQYF. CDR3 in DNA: TGTGCCAGCAGTGGTGGCGAACGGGAAGAAGATACGCAGTATTTT.

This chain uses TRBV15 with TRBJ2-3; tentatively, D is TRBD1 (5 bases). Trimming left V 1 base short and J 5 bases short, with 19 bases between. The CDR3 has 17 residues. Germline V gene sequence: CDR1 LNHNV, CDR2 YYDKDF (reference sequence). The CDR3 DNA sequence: TGTGCCACCAGCAGAGGCCCGACGGTGTCAGGGCGAGATACGCAGTATTTT. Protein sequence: CATSRGPTVSGRDTQYF.